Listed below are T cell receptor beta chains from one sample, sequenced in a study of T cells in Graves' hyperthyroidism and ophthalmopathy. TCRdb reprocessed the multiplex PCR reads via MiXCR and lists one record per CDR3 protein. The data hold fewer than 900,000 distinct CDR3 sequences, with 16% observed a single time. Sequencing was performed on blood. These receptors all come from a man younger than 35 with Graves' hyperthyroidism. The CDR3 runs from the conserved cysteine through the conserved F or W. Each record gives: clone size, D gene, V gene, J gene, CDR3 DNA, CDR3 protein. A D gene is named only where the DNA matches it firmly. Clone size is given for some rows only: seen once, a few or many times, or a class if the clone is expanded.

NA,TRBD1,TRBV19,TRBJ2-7,TGTGCCAGTAGTCCCGTTGGGGACAGCCTCTACGAGCAGTACTTC,CASSPVGDSLYEQYF
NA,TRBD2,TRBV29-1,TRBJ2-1,TGCAGCGTAGTAAGCGGGAGTGGGAATGAGCAGTTCTTC,CSVVSGSGNEQFF
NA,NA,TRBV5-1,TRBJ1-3,TGCGCCAGCAGCTGGACGACTATCGAGTCTGGAAACACCATATATTTT,CASSWTTIESGNTIYF
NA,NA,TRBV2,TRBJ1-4,TGTGCCAGCAGTGAACTCACAGGTTCTGCGACAACTAATGAAAAACTGTTTTTT,CASSELTGSATTNEKLFF
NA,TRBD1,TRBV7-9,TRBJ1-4,TGTGCCAGCAGCCCTGGGACAGGGGGTAATGAAAAACTGTTTTTT,CASSPGTGGNEKLFF
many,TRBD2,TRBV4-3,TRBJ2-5,TGCGCCAGCAGCCAAGATAGAAGCGGGAGTGGTTTGGAGACCCAGTACTTC,CASSQDRSGSGLETQYF
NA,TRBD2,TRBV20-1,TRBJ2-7,TGCAGTGCTAGAGATAGGACTAGCCGTAACGAGCAGTACTTC,CSARDRTSRNEQYF
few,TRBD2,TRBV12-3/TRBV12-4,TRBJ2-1,TGTGCCAGCAGTCGATGGACTAGCGAGGAAGAGCAGTTCTTC,CASSRWTSEEEQFF
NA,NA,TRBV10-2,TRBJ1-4,TGCGCCAGCAGTGAGAGGGGAGGACTTGCAACTAATGAAAAACTGTTTTTT,CASSERGGLATNEKLFF
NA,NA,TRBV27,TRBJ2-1,TGTGCCAGCAGTTTACCAAATATCGGTGAGCAGTTCTTC,CASSLPNIGEQFF
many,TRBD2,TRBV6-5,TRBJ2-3,TGTGCCAGCAGTTACTCGAGTCCCGGGACTAGCTCAGATACGCAGTATTTT,CASSYSSPGTSSDTQYF
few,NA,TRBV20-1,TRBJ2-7,TGCAGTGCCAGGGACGTCCAGGCCCCCTACGAGCAGTACTTC,CSARDVQAPYEQYF
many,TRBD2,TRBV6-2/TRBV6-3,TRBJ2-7,TGTGCCAGCAGTTACCGGAAAAGGACTAGCGGAGGACCCTACGAGCAGTACTTC,CASSYRKRTSGGPYEQYF
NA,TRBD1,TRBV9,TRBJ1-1,TGTGCCAGCAGCCCCGAAACTACGAGGGGGCAAGCTTTCTTT,CASSPETTRGQAFF
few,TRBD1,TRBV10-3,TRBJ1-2,TGTGCCATCAGTGAGTCGGGACAGACCTATGGCTACACCTTC,CAISESGQTYGYTF
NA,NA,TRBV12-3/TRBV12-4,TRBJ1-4,TGTGCCAGCAGTGGGCTCGGTGACGGGCTGACTAATGAAAAACTGTTTTTT,CASSGLGDGLTNEKLFF
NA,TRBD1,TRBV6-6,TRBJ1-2,TGTGCCAGCAGTTACGCCCGGGACAGCTATGGCTACACCTTC,CASSYARDSYGYTF
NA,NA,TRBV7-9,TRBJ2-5,TGTGCCAGCAGCTCCAGCCTTCTAGGCCAGGAGTACCAAGAGACCCAGTACTTC,CASSSSLLGQEYQETQYF
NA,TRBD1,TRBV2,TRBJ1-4,TGTGCCAGCAGTGACATGGGACAGGGGTTTTCAACTAATGAAAAACTGTTTTTT,CASSDMGQGFSTNEKLFF
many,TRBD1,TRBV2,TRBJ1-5,TGTGCCAGCAGTGAAGCGAGGGGGCGCGGACAGCCCCAGCATTTT,CASSEARGRGQPQHF
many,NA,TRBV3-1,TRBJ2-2,TGTGCCAGCAGCCAAGAAGCACTGAACACCGGGGAGCTGTTTTTT,CASSQEALNTGELFF
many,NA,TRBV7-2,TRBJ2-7,TGTGCCAGCAGCTTAGTTCGGGGCTCCTACGAGCAGTACTTC,CASSLVRGSYEQYF
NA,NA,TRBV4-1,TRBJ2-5,TGCGCCAGCAGCCAACGACTAGAGAGGACCGAGACCCAGTACTTC,CASSQRLERTETQYF
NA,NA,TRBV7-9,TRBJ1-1,TGTGCCAGCAGCTTATACTCCCGGATGAACACTGAAGCTTTCTTT,CASSLYSRMNTEAFF
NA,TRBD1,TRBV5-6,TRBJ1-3,TGTGCCAGCAGCTTGGGCTTGACAGGGTCTGGAAACACCATATATTTT,CASSLGLTGSGNTIYF
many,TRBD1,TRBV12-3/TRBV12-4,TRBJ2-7,TGTGCCAGCAGTTTGGGACAGGGGGCAGGCGAGCAGTACTTC,CASSLGQGAGEQYF
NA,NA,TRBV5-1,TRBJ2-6,TGCGCCAGCAGCCCGGACGGGCCTGGGGCCAACGTCCTGACTTTC,CASSPDGPGANVLTF